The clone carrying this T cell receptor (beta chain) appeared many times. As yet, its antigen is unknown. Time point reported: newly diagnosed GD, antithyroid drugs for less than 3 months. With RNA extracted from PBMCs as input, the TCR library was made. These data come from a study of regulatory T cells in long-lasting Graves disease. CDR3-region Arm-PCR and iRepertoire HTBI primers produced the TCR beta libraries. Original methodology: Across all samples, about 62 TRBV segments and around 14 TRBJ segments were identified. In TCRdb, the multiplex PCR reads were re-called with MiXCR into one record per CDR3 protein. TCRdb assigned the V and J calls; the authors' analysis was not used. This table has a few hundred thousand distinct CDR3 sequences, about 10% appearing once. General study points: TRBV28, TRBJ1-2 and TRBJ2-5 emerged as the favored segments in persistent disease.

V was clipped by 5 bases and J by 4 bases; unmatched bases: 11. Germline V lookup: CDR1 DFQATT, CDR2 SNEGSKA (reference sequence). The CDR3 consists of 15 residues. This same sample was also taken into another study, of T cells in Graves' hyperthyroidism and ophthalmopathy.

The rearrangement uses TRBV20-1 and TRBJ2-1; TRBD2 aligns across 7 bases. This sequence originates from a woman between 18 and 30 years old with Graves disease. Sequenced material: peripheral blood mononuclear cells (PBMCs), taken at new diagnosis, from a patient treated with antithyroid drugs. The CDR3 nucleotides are TGCAGTGCTCACCGGGCTAGCGGATCGTACAATGAGCAGTTCTTC. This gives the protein CSAHRASGSYNEQFF.